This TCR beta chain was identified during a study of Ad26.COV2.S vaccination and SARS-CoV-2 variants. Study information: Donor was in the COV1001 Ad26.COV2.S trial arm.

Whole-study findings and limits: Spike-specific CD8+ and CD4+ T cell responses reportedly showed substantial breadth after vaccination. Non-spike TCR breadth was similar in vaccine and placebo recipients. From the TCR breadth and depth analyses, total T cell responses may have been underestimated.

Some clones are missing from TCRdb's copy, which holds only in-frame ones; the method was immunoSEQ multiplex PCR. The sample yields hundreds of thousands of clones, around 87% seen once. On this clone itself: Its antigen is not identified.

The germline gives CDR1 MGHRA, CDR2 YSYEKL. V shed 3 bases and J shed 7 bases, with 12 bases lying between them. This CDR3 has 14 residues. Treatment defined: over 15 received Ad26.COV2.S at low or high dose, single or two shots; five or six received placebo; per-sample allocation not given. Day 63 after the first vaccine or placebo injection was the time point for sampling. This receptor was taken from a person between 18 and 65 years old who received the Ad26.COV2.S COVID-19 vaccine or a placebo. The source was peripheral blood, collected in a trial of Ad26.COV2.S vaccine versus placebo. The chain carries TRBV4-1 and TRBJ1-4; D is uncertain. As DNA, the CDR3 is TGCGCCAGCAGCCAGTACAACTCCGGTGAAAAACTGTTTTTT. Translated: CASSQYNSGEKLFF.